This TCR beta chain was observed in a study of blood T cells in healthy people across ages. Germline V gene lookup returns CDR1 SGHRS and CDR2 YFSETQ. The V end was cut by 1 base, the J end by 2 bases, with 9 bases between. The CDR3 is 14 residues long. Combining a sample-barcoded 5' primer with a J-beta primer mix, a second PCR ran for roughly 7 to 12 cycles. The authors tagged each cDNA molecule using a template-switch adaptor with 12 random nucleotides. TCRdb used MiXCR to reprocess the 5' RACE reads, holding one entry per CDR3 protein. In the table there are more than 650,000 distinct CDR3 sequences, 20% to 25% of which are singletons. In this sample, this clonotype turned up a few times.

The sequence came from an older man in good health. V is TRBV5-1 and J is TRBJ2-5; no firm D call. The sequenced sample was blood. The CDR3 coding sequence is TGCGCCAGCAGCTTGAACAGTGATCAAGAGACCCAGTACTTC. The encoded protein is CASSLNSDQETQYF.